This TCR beta chain was obtained from a study of blood T cell repertoires in COVID-19. Study context: Both acute and convalescent COVID-19 samples were obtained from the United States, Italy and Spain.

Participant-reported clinical history was the basis for cohort assignment. Two consecutive negative NP/OP PCR tests, clearance, or resolved symptoms defined Cohort 3 recovery. This CDR3 has 12 amino acids. V gave up 4 bases and J gave up 6 bases, with 11 bases separating them. The germline V gene encodes CDR1 SGHRS and CDR2 YFSETQ. Original handling: Amplification of reference gene primers was used by the study to estimate nucleated cell counts. The table came from immunoSEQ multiplex PCR; TCRdb's copy has only in-frame clones and leaves some out. V, J and clone size derive from that table, while D and trimming were established from the DNA sequence. The sample lists roughly 250,000 clones; approximately 85% were seen once. This clone was recorded only once.

This TCR was recovered from a woman under 40 who had recovered from COVID-19. Sample: PBMCs or T cells enriched from blood (not recorded which). The V gene is TRBV5-1, the J gene TRBJ2-7; TRBD2 might be the D (6 bases). CDR3 residues: CASSLSGFEQYF. As DNA, the CDR3 is TGCGCCAGCAGCCTTAGCGGTTTCGAGCAGTACTTC.